This section outlines one T cell receptor beta chain sequence together with its context. Its antigen is unknown. The input lacks base qualities; no much larger clone sits a single base away. This entry comes from a study of somatic mutations in cytotoxic T cells in rheumatoid arthritis (dated 2017 in TCRdb). For the wider study: Some V beta antibody-stained T-cell populations were flow-sorted on a FACSAria II or Sony SH800 at nearly 100% purity, and sorted V beta1+ cells also underwent TCRB sequencing. Whether expanded CD8+ T-cell clones in untreated, newly diagnosed rheumatoid arthritis carry somatic mutations was the study question, and clonality was characterized with TCRB deep sequencing. TCRB deep sequencing was performed for approximately 60 rheumatoid arthritis patients and 15 to 20 healthy controls. Median age was essentially the same in the patient group and the control group. The investigation overall reported the following: CD8+ clonality increased with age in patients (Spearman r ≈ 0.5) but not in healthy controls. There was no significant difference in CD8+ T-cell clonality between rheumatoid arthritis patients and age-matched healthy controls. Several identical CD8+ TCRB sequences were found in both blood and synovial fluid, and in about an eighth of the roughly 60 patients the largest CD8+ clone exceeded 20% of CD8+ cells. The antigen targets of the expanded CD8+ clones were unknown, and absence from virus-specific databases did not rule out viral specificity.

The immunoSEQ assay was applied to genomic DNA for TCRB CDR3 sequencing. As for the original processing: Analyses were restricted to productive TCRB rearrangements. Clonality was expressed as a Shannon entropy-based productive clonality index, with each clone defined by a unique TCRB CDR3 sequence. Repertoire overlap between two samples was calculated from the template counts of each clone relative to total templates per sample. Flow cytometry-measured V-gene usage correlated with V-gene usage from TCRB sequencing, with a Spearman r of about 0.56. What TCRdb holds here is the immuneACCESS table cut down to in-frame rearrangements. Part of the clones is not present; checked against another copy, under half of the missing clones reflect an unresolved V gene, and the others are unexplained. V and J calls plus clone size are reproduced from that table; the DNA served to infer D and trimming. Across this sample there are 15,000 to 25,000 clones, with almost 85% seen only once. The ten largest clones capture about 10% of the sample.

Healthy controls were roughly 20 blood donors whose buffy coats were used, with a median age of around 56 years (range roughly 20-75) and around 60% female. On an AutoMACS, CD4+ and CD8+ cells were isolated via positive magnetic bead selection, and their purity was verified by flow cytometry. Ficoll-Paque PLUS density gradient separation was used to isolate peripheral blood mononuclear cells. Nucleospin Tissue or Tissue XS kits were used to extract DNA from CD4-enriched, CD8-enriched or PBMC samples, and a Qubit 2.0 fluorometer was used for quantification. The sequenced sample consisted of CD8+ T cells sorted from blood. The TCR comes from a woman in her fifties or sixties in good health.

The CDR3 corresponds to CASSPPGWEGRNEQFF. The DNA sequence is given as TGTGCCAGCAGCCCCCCGGGGTGGGAGGGCCGCAATGAGCAGTTCTTC. The chain joins TRBV14 to TRBJ2-1; TRBD2 aligns with 7 central bases. CDR1 and CDR2 are drawn from the germline V gene: SGHDN, FVKESK. Spanning cysteine to phenylalanine, the CDR3 consists of 16 amino acids. Only the CDR3 DNA stays, 48 bases, in frame from base 1. Germline trimming: 4 bases from V, 6 bases from J; junction bases outside gene matches: 12.